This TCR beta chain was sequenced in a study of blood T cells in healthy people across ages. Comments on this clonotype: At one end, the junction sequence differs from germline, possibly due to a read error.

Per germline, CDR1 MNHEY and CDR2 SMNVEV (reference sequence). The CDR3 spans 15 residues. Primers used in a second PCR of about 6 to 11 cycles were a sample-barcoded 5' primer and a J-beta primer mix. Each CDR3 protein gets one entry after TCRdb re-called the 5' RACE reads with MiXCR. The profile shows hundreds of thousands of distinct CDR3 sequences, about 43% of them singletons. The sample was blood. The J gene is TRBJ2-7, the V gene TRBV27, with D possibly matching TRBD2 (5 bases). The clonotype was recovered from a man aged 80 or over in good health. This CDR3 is CDSSLSPGSSYEQYF. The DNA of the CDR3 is TGTGACAGCAGTTTATCTCCGGGATCCTCCTACGAGCAGTACTTC.